The 23 T cell receptor beta chains given below trace back to one sample, sequenced in a study of CD8 T cells in ankylosing spondylitis. The study's findings and limits: Made up of eight or nine highly homologous variants, a TCR beta motif appeared characteristic of ankylosing spondylitis blood.

TCRdb reprocessed the 5' RACE reads with MiXCR, giving one entry per CDR3 protein. The table lists approximately 300,000 distinct CDR3 sequences, around 8% of them singletons. These receptors lack a known antigen. The sequenced material came from blood, either unsorted or a sorted T cell fraction (not recorded which). These receptors were collected from a male donor with ankylosing spondylitis.

Only a few counts were recorded for this clonotype. For the CDR3, the DNA is TGTGCCAGCACCTCAACCCGGGACTATTCGAGCGAGCAGTACTTC. It translates to CASTSTRDYSSEQYF. The genes are TRBV3-1 and TRBJ2-7; 7 nucleotides agree with TRBD2. V shed 7 bases and J 6 bases; nucleotides not matched to a gene: 15. Germline values: CDR1 LGHDT, CDR2 YNNKEL (reference sequence). There are 15 residues in the CDR3.

This chain uses TRBV15 with TRBJ2-1; 8 bases align to TRBD1. Trimming removed 0 bases from V and 3 bases from J; junction bases left unmatched: 7. Germline V lookup: CDR1 LNHNV, CDR2 YYDKDF (reference sequence). This CDR3 contains 17 residues. CDR3 DNA sequence: TGTGCCACCAGCAGAGATCGGGACAGGTTTTTCTACAATGAGCAGTTCTTC. Protein product: CATSRDRDRFFYNEQFF.

This clonotype was observed a few times. The chain combines TRBV7-9 with TRBJ2-7; unclear D gene. The CDR3 loop spans 14 amino acids. CDR1 and CDR2 (germline): SEHNR, FQNEAQ (reference sequence). Trimming cost V 3 bases and J 2 bases, with 11 bases left between them. The CDR3 nucleotides are TGTGCCAGCAGCTTTAAAGACAACACCTACGAGCAGTACTTC. This sequence encodes CASSFKDNTYEQYF.

The genes are TRBV7-8 and TRBJ2-1; TRBD1 might be the D (6 bases). This CDR3 has 18 residues. Trimming removed 1 base from V and 5 bases from J, with 21 bases in between. CDR1 and CDR2 from the germline V gene are SGHVS and FQNEAQ. DNA of the CDR3: TGTGCCAGCAGCTTAGGAGCCCTAGGAATACAGGGTAACAATGAGCAGTTCTTC. This translates into CASSLGALGIQGNNEQFF.

This clonotype was found a few times. CDR3 loop: CASSFNRGRDNEQFF. CDR3 coding DNA: TGTGCCAGCAGCTTCAATCGGGGTCGTGACAATGAGCAGTTCTTC. The chain has TRBV7-3 and TRBJ2-1; D possibly corresponds to TRBD2 (5 bases). The CDR3 totals 15 residues. Looked up from germline, CDR1 is SGHTA and CDR2 is FQGTGA. V lost 3 bases and J 5 bases, leaving 14 bases between the germline ends.

This clonotype was seen at least ten times. This sequence joins TRBV10-3 and TRBJ2-7, with D possibly being TRBD2 (6 bases). The V gene's germline CDR1 is ENHRY and CDR2 SYGVKD. V lost 10 bases and J lost 5, with 18 bases in between. CDR3 length: 13 residues. The CDR3 is CATGPARENEQYF. For the CDR3, the DNA is TGTGCCACCGGCCCGGCCCGGGAGAACGAGCAGTACTTC.

This clonotype was found many times. The chain employs TRBV27 and TRBJ2-1; 10 nucleotides agree with TRBD2. This CDR3 has 16 residues. The ends lost 3 bases at V and 4 bases at J; junction bases unmatched: 6. Germline V CDR1 and CDR2: MNHEY, SMNVEV (reference sequence). The DNA of the CDR3 is TGTGCCAGCAGTTTGCGACTAGCGGGCCCTTACAATGAGCAGTTCTTC. It codes for CASSLRLAGPYNEQFF.

The chain recombines TRBV4-3 with TRBJ2-1; 12 bases map to TRBD1. The V and J ends lost 3 bases and 6 bases, in that order; junction bases with no gene match: 6. The germline V gene has CDR1 LGHNA and CDR2 YSLEER. This CDR3 comprises 16 residues. In DNA form, the CDR3 reads TGCGCCAGCAGCCAGGGGACAGGGGGCCTGAGCAATGAGCAGTTCTTC. Residues: CASSQGTGGLSNEQFF.

This clonotype was seen a few times. CDR3 protein: CASSLFHPKTQYF. As DNA, the CDR3 is TGTGCCAGCAGCTTATTTCATCCGAAGACCCAGTACTTC. The chain has TRBV7-2 and TRBJ2-5; D gene ambiguous. Germline V CDR1 and CDR2: SGHTA, FQGNSA. CDR3 length: 13 amino acids. Trimming removed 2 bases at V and 6 bases at J, with 10 bases between.

Only one count was recorded for this clonotype. The CDR3 sequence is CASSWSGDGEQFF. For the CDR3, the DNA is TGTGCTAGTAGCTGGTCCGGGGATGGTGAGCAGTTCTTC. The chain employs TRBV7-7 and TRBJ2-1; tentative D call: TRBD2 (5 bases). CDR3 size: 13 residues. In germline, CDR1 is SSHAT, CDR2 FNYEAQ (reference sequence).

The chain is built from TRBV2 and TRBJ2-7; 9 bases line up with TRBD1. CDR1 is SNHLY, CDR2 FYNNEI, per germline. V was pared by 10 bases and J by 3 bases, with 7 bases of the junction left unmatched. This CDR3 region has 13 residues. The CDR3 nucleotides read TGTGCCACCGCCGGGACAGGGCTCTACGAGCAGTACTTC. Its translation is CATAGTGLYEQYF. The entire variable domain, with the rest obtained from reference TRBV2 and TRBJ2-7, is as follows: EPEVTQTPSHQVTQMGQEVILRCVPISNHLYFYWYRQILGQKVEFLVSFYNNEISEKSEIFDDQFSVERPDGSNFTLKIRSTKLEDSAMYFCATAGTGLYEQYFGPGTRLTVT.

This clonotype showed up just a few times. This chain connects TRBV20-1 to TRBJ2-7, with a weak D call TRBD2 (5 bases). The CDR3 runs 14 residues. CDR1 and CDR2 from the germline V gene are DFQATT and SNEGSKA (reference sequence). Trimming pared 8 bases from V and 0 bases from J, leaving 17 bases between. This CDR3 reads CSYSTRDSSYEQYF. CDR3 DNA sequence: TGCAGTTATTCCACGAGGGATTCCTCCTACGAGCAGTACTTC.

V gene TRBV11-3 combines with J gene TRBJ2-1; D not certain. Germline CDR1 is SGHNT and CDR2 is YENEEA. V was pared by 0 bases and J by 7 bases, with 10 bases between. The length of the CDR3 is 14 residues. CDR3: CASSLDIASNEQFF. CDR3 nucleotide sequence: TGTGCCAGCAGCTTAGATATAGCCTCGAATGAGCAGTTCTTC.

This clonotype was detected many times. The chain couples TRBV9 to TRBJ1-5, with 7 nucleotides matching TRBD1. Germline CDR1 SGDLS, CDR2 YYNGEE. The CDR3 is 13 residues long. V dropped 3 bases and J dropped 9; count of bases not matched to a gene: 6. The CDR3 sequence is CASSGQGVSPQHF. The DNA for the CDR3 is TGTGCCAGCAGCGGGCAGGGGGTATCGCCCCAGCATTTT.

The J gene is TRBJ2-6, the V gene TRBV28, with a weak D call TRBD2 (7 bases). The CDR3 is 15 amino acids. CDR1 is MDHEN, CDR2 SYDVKM, per germline. The germline V and J ends were trimmed by 7 bases and 4 bases, with 14 bases remaining between them. CDR3 in DNA: TGTGCCAGCATCATCGGGGGGCCAGGGGCCAACGTCCTGACTTTC. Translation: CASIIGGPGANVLTF.

The rearrangement joins TRBV4-2 to TRBJ2-7, with 7 bases that match TRBD2. From germline, CDR1 is LGHNA and CDR2 YNFKEQ. The CDR3 length is 15 residues. The junction had 5 bases not matched to a gene; V was cut back by 1 base and J by 2 bases. The CDR3 region is CASSQALAETYEQYF. The CDR3 nucleotides read TGTGCCAGCAGCCAAGCTCTAGCGGAGACCTACGAGCAGTACTTC.

This clonotype turned up a few times. V usage is TRBV7-3 and J usage is TRBJ2-1; 15 nucleotides line up with TRBD2. Germline V lookup: CDR1 SGHTA, CDR2 FQGTGA. CDR3 length: 17 amino acids. V was clipped by 5 bases and J by 1 base; unmatched bases: 3. The CDR3 DNA is TGTGCCAGCAGCCGGGGACTAGCGGGAGGATCCTACAATGAGCAGTTCTTC. It codes for CASSRGLAGGSYNEQFF.

This clonotype has more than one count but fewer than ten. This chain connects TRBV20-1 to TRBJ2-1; possible D gene TRBD2, 5 bases. The CDR3 totals 12 residues. Trimming removed 5 bases at V and 10 bases at J, with 15 bases between. Germline lookup yields CDR1 DFQATT and CDR2 SNEGSKA (reference sequence). The CDR3 loop reads CSAVFPGIEQFF. For the CDR3, the DNA is TGCAGTGCTGTCTTTCCCGGGATCGAGCAGTTCTTC.

This clonotype was observed at least ten times. The junction does not match germline at one end; this may be a read error. The gene calls are TRBV7-7 and TRBJ2-1; possible D gene TRBD2, 5 bases. Germline V gene data show CDR1 as SSHAT and CDR2 as FNYEAQ (reference sequence). The CDR3 is 13 residues long. This chain's CDR3 is CASSLALRGEQFF. DNA of the CDR3: TGTGCTAGCAGCTTAGCGCTGCGCGGTGAGCAGTTCTTC.

This clonotype was detected ten times or more. The rearrangement joins TRBV29-1 to TRBJ2-5; 9 bases fit TRBD2. Germline trimming cut 8 bases from V and 4 bases from J; bases unmatched to any gene: 5. Germline V gives CDR1 SQVTM, CDR2 ANQGSEA. The CDR3 consists of 12 residues. The CDR3 region is CSTRLAAETQYF. The CDR3 DNA is TGCAGCACAAGACTAGCGGCAGAGACCCAGTACTTC. Full variable domain (remainder filled in from reference TRBV29-1 and TRBJ2-5): SAVISQKPSRDICQRGTSLTIQCQVDSQVTMMFWYRQQPGQSLTLIATANQGSEATYESGFVIDKFPISRPNLTFSTLTVSNMSPEDSSIYLCSTRLAAETQYFGPGTRLLVL.

This clonotype appeared many times. The chain links TRBV2 to TRBJ1-5, with a possible D match to TRBD1 (6 bases). Trimming pared 5 bases from V and 5 bases from J, leaving 13 bases between. Germline-derived CDR1 and CDR2 are SNHLY and FYNNEI. This CDR3 is 14 amino acids long. CDR3 nucleotide sequence: TGTGCCAGCAGTAACGACAGGCCGCATCAGCCCCAGCATTTT. Translating it yields CASSNDRPHQPQHF.

This clonotype occurred a few times. One end of the junction does not line up with germline, which may come from a read error. V and J are TRBV5-1 and TRBJ1-2, with D possibly TRBD1 on 6 matching bases. The CDR3 runs to 11 residues. CDR1 SGHRS and CDR2 YFSETQ come from the germline V gene. The CDR3, as DNA: TGCGCCAGCAGCTTGTTGGGACAATGGTTCTTC. Translation gives CASSLLGQWFF.

This clonotype showed up many times. V is TRBV29-1 and J is TRBJ2-3; TRBD2 is a possible D gene (5 bases). V dropped 4 bases and J dropped 3 bases, with 11 bases sitting between them. The CDR3 spans 13 residues. Germline V gene data show CDR1 as SQVTM and CDR2 as ANQGSEA. The CDR3 reads CSVARGVTDTQYF. The CDR3, as DNA: TGCAGCGTTGCCCGGGGAGTTACAGATACGCAGTATTTT.